Following are 7 T cell receptor beta chains from one sample sequenced in a study of control samples from healthy donors and cancer patients (dated by TCRdb to between 2020 and 2021). Library preparation was by the immunoSEQ multiplex PCR assay. The immuneACCESS repertoire file appears here via TCRdb, limited to in-frame rearrangements. These files lack a portion of the clones; in checked studies, under half of the deficit traces to unresolved V genes, and the cause of the others is not known. This sample has over 85,000 clones in its table, and 85% to 90% of those were observed once. The ten largest clonotypes hold roughly 9.7% of the sample. Specimen: PBMCs. The receptors originated from a woman aged 45-60 years with colorectal cancer.

V is TRBV3-1 (or the pseudogene TRBV3-2) and J is TRBJ2-1; 10 bases align to TRBD2. Germline CDR1 LGHDT, CDR2 YNNKEL (reference sequence). CDR3 length: 15 residues. V dropped 2 bases and J dropped 6; count of bases not matched to a gene: 4. The DNA of the CDR3 is TGTGCCAGCAGCCAATTGACTAGCGGGCCCAATGAGCAGTTCTTC. Amino acid sequence: CASSQLTSGPNEQFF.

Only a few counts were recorded for this clone. V gene TRBV9 combines with J gene TRBJ1-2; TRBD1 matches 9 bases. The CDR3 consists of 16 residues. Germline V CDR1 and CDR2: SGDLS, YYNGEE. Germline trimming cut 0 bases from V and 3 bases from J; bases unmatched to any gene: 6. The CDR3 sequence: CASSVGWTGDHYGYTF. The CDR3 DNA sequence: TGTGCCAGCAGCGTAGGGTGGACAGGGGATCACTATGGCTACACCTTC.

This clone was observed once. The CDR3 region is CATSRGGTGGQGAFF. The DNA of the CDR3 is TGTGCCACCAGCAGAGGCGGGACAGGGGGCCAGGGGGCTTTCTTT. The J gene is TRBJ1-1, the V gene TRBV15; TRBD1 matches at 12 bases. CDR3 length: 15 residues. J gave up 11 bases and V 1 base, and 8 bases lay outside the gene matches. CDR1 and CDR2 from the germline V gene are LNHNV and YYDKDF (reference sequence).

This sequence joins TRBV19 and TRBJ2-6; no definite D call. There are 16 residues in the CDR3. Germline V gene sequence: CDR1 LNHDA, CDR2 SQIVND (reference sequence). V was clipped by 6 bases and J by 0 bases, with 12 bases between them. CDR3 nucleotides: TGTGCCAGTAGCTCCCCGGGCCTCTCTGGGGCCAACGTCCTGACTTTC. It yields the protein CASSSPGLSGANVLTF.

CDR3 DNA sequence: TGTGCCAGCAGCTCTCGAAGGGATTCACCCCTCCACTTT. Protein sequence: CASSSRRDSPLHF. J is TRBJ1-6 and V is TRBV7-2; D uncertain. Germline V lookup: CDR1 SGHTA, CDR2 FQGNSA. Trimming cost V 4 bases and J 8 bases, with 9 bases left between them. This CDR3 region has 13 residues.

Worth noting for this clone: Distinct nucleotide sequences in the sample also encode this CDR3. J is TRBJ2-7 and V is TRBV6-1; D is uncertain. V was pared by 3 bases and J by 12 bases, with 12 bases between. This CDR3 has 11 amino acids. The germline V gene has CDR1 MNHNS and CDR2 SASEGT. CDR3 residues: CASSDGALLYV. In DNA form, the CDR3 reads TGTGCCAGCAGTGATGGAGCGCTACTGTACGTC.

The chain carries TRBV11-3 and TRBJ2-5; D is perhaps TRBD2 (5 bases). The ends were cut back, 5 bases at V and 2 bases at J, with 9 bases in the middle. The CDR3 totals 13 residues. Germline V lookup: CDR1 SGHNT, CDR2 YENEEA. CDR3 amino acids: CASSPEGQETQYF. In nucleotides, the CDR3 is TGTGCCAGCAGCCCCGAGGGTCAAGAGACCCAGTACTTC.